This T cell receptor beta chain derives from a study of identical twins. The V and J ends lost 3 bases and 5 bases, in that order; junction bases with no gene match: 6. CDR3 length equals 15 residues. The V gene's germline CDR1 is KGHSH and CDR2 LQKENI. This clonotype has only a few counts. TCRdb called the 5' RACE reads again in MiXCR, with one record for every CDR3 protein. This table holds about 210,000 distinct CDR3 sequences, roughly 9.4% found once. What was sequenced was memory (CD45RO+) T cells sorted from blood. The TCR originated in a woman aged 18-29 years in good health. The V gene is TRBV18, the J gene TRBJ2-3, with 9 bases lining up with TRBD2. Here the CDR3 reads CASSPKAGGGDTQYF. The CDR3 DNA sequence: TGTGCCAGCTCACCCAAAGCGGGAGGCGGAGATACGCAGTATTTT.